This T cell receptor (beta chain) was captured in a study of high-grade serous ovarian cancer treatment subgroups. Clones were sequenced by immunoSEQ multiplex PCR, and TCRdb holds only the in-frame ones, with some missing. The table has approximately 40,000 clones, about four fifths seen once. In germline, CDR1 is SGHDT, CDR2 YYEEEE. The CDR3 length is 14 residues. Trimming left V 0 bases short and J 3 bases short, with 6 bases between. Tumor tissue was taken before any definitive surgery or chemotherapy was given. The chain is built from TRBV5-6 and TRBJ2-2; D uncertain. This TCR was sampled from a human donor with high-grade serous ovarian cancer. What was sequenced was tumor tissue. CDR3 in DNA: TGTGCCAGCAGCTTGGGCGGAGACACCGGGGAGCTGTTTTTT. Its translation is CASSLGGDTGELFF.